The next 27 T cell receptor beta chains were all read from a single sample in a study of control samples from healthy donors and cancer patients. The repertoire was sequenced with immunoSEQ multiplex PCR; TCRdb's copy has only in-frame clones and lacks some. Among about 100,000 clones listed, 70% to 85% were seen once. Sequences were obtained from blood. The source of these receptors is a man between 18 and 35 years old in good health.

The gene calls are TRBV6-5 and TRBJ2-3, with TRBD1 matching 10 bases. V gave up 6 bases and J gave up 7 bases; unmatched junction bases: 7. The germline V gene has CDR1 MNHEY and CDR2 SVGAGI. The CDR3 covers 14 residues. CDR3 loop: CASREGQGKNTQYF. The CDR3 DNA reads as TGTGCCAGCAGGGAGGGACAGGGGAAAAATACGCAGTATTTT.

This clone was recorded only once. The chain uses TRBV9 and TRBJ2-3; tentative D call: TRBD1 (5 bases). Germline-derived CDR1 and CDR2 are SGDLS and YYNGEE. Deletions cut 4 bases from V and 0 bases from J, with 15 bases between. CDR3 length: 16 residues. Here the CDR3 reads CASSPYGQISTDTQYF. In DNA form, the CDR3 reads TGTGCCAGCAGCCCATACGGACAAATCAGCACAGATACGCAGTATTTT. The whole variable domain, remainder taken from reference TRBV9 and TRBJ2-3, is DSGVTQTPKHLITATGQRVTLRCSPRSGDLSVYWYQQSLDQGLQFLIQYYNGEERAKGNILERFSAQQFPDLHSELNLSSLELGDSALYFCASSPYGQISTDTQYFGPGTRLTVL.

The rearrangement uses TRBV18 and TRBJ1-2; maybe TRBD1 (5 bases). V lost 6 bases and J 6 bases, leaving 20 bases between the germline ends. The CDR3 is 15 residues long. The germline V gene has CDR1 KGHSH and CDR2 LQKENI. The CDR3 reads CASSPGTGPDHGYTF. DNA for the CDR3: TGTGCCAGCTCCCCCGGGACTGGCCCTGATCATGGCTACACCTTC.

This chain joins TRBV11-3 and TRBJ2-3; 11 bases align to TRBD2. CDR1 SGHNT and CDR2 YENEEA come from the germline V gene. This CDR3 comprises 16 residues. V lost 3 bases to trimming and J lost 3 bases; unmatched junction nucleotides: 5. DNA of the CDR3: TGTGCCAGCAGCTTCCGTAGCGGGGGGGCAACAGATACGCAGTATTTT. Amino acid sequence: CASSFRSGGATDTQYF.

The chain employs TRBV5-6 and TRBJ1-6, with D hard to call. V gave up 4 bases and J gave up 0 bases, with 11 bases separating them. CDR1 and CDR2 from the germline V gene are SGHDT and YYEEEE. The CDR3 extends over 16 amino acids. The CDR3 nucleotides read TGTGCCAGCAGCAGGCCCCGGAGCTCCTATAATTCACCCCTCCACTTT. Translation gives CASSRPRSSYNSPLHF.

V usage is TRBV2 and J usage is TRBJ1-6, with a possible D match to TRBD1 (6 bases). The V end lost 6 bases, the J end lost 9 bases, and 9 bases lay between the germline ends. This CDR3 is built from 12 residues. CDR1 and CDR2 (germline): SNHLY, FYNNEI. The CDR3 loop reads CASSGDISPLHF. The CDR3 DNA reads TGTGCCAGCAGCGGGGACATTTCACCCCTCCACTTT.

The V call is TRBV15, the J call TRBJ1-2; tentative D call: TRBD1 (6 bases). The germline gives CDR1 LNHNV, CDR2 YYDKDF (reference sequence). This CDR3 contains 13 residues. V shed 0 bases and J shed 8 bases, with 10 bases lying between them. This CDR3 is CATSRDSGDGYTF. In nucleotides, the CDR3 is TGTGCCACCAGCAGAGATTCAGGGGACGGCTACACCTTC.

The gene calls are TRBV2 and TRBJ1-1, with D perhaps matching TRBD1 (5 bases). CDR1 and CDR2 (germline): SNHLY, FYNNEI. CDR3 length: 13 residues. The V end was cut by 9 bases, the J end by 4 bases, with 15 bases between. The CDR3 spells CARSRGGGTEAFF. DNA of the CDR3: TGTGCCAGATCTCGGGGCGGGGGCACTGAAGCTTTCTTT.

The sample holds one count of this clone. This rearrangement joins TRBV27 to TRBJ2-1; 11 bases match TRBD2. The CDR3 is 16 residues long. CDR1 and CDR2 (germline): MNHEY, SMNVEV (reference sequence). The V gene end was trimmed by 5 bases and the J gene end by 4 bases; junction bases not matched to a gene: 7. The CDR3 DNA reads TGTGCCAGCAGTCCCCCGGGGACTAGCGGATACAATGAGCAGTTCTTC. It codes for CASSPPGTSGYNEQFF.

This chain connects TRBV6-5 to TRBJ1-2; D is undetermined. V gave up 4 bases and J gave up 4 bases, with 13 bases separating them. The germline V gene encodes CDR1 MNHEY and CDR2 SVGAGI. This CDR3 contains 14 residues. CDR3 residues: CASSSLDGTYGYTF. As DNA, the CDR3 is TGTGCCAGCAGTTCCCTAGACGGTACCTATGGCTACACCTTC.

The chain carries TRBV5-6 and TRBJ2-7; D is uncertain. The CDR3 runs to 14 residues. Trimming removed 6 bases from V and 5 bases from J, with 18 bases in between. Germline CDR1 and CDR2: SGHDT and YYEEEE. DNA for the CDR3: TGTGCCAGCACCTTCGGAGAGGCCTTTAACGAGCAGTACGTC. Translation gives CASTFGEAFNEQYV.

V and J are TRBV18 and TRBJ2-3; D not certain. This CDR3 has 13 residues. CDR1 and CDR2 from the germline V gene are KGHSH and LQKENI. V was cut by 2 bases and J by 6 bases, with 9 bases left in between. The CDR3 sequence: CASSPSGPDTQYF. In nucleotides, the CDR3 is TGTGCCAGCTCACCAAGTGGGCCGGATACGCAGTATTTT.

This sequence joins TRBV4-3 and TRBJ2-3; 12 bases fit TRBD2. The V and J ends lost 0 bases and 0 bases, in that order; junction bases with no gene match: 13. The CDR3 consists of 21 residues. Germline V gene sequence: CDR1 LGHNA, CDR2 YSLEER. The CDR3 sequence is CASSQDGPASGGGFSTDTQYF. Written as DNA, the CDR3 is TGCGCCAGCAGCCAAGATGGGCCCGCTAGCGGGGGGGGTTTTAGCACAGATACGCAGTATTTT.

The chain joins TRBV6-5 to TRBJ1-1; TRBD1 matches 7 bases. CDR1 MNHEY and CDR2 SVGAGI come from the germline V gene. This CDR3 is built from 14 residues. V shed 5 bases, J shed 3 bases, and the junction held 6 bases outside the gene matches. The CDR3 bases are TGTGCCAGCAGTCCCCGACAGGGCTACACTGAAGCTTTCTTT. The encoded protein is CASSPRQGYTEAFF.

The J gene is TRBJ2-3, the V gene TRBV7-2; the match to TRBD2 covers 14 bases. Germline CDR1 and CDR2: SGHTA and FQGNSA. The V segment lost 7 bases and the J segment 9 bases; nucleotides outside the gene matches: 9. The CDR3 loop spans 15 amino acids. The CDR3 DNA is TGTGCCAGCACGACTAGCGGGGGGGCCTGGGGCACGCAGTATTTT. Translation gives CASTTSGGAWGTQYF.

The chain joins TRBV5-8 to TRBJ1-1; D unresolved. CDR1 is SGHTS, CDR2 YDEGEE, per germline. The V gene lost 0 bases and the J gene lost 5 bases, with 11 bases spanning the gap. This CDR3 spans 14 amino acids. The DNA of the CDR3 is TGTGCCAGCAGCTTGGATGTAGGGTGGACTGAAGCTTTCTTT. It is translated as CASSLDVGWTEAFF.

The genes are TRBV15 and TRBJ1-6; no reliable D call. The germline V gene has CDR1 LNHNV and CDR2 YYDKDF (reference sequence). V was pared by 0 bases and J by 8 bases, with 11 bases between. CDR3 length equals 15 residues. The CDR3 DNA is TGTGCCACCAGCAGAGATGTAGGGCTCGATTCACCCCTCCACTTT. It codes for CATSRDVGLDSPLHF.

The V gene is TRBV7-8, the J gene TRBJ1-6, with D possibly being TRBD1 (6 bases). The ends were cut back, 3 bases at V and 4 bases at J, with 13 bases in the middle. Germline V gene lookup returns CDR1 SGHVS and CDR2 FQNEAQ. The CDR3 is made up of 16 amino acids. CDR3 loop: CASSLQGTLYNSPLHF. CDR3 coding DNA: TGTGCCAGCAGCTTGCAGGGGACCTTATATAATTCACCCCTCCACTTT. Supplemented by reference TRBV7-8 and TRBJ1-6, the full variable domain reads GAGVSQSPRYKVAKRGQDVALRCDPISGHVSLFWYQQALGQGPEFLTYFQNEAQLDKSGLPSDRFFAERPEGSVSTLKIQRTQQEDSAVYLCASSLQGTLYNSPLHFGNGTRLTVT.

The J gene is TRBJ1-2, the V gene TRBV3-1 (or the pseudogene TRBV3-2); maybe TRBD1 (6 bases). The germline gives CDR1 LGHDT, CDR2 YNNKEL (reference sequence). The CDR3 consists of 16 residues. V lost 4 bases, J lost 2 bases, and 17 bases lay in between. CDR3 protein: CASSPPGRGENYGYTF. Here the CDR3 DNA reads TGTGCCAGCAGCCCGCCAGGGAGGGGGGAAAACTATGGCTACACCTTC.

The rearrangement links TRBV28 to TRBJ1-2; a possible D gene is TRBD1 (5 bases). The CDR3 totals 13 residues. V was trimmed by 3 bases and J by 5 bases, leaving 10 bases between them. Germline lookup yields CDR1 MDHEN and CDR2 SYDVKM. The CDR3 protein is CASSFGGGYGYTF. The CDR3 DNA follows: TGTGCCAGCAGTTTTGGGGGAGGGTATGGCTACACCTTC.

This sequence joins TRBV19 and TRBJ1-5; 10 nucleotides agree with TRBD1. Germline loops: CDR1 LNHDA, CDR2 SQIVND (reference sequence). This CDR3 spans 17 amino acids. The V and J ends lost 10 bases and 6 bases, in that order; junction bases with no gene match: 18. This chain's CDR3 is CATSPGQGHVGGQPQHF. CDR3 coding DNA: TGTGCCACCTCTCCGGGACAGGGGCATGTCGGGGGTCAGCCCCAGCATTTT.

The CDR3 DNA sequence: TGTGCCAGCGGGGTGGACAGCAAATACAATGAGCAGTTCTTC. This translates into CASGVDSKYNEQFF. V and J are TRBV2 and TRBJ2-1, with D possibly matching TRBD1 (6 bases). Germline CDR1 SNHLY, CDR2 FYNNEI. The CDR3 extends over 14 amino acids. Trimming left V 8 bases short and J 4 bases short, with 15 bases between.

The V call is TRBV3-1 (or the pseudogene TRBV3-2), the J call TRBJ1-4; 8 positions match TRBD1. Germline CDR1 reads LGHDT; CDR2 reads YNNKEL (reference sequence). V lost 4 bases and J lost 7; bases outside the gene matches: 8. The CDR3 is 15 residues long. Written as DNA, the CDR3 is TGTGCCAGCAGCCCTTCAGGGGGCGCGGGTGAAAAACTGTTTTTT. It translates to CASSPSGGAGEKLFF.

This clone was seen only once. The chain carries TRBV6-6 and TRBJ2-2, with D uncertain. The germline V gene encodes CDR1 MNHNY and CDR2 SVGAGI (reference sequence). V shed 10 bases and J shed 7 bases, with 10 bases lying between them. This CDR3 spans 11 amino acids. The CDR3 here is CATQGYGELFF. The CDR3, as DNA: TGTGCCACCCAAGGGTACGGGGAGCTGTTTTTT.

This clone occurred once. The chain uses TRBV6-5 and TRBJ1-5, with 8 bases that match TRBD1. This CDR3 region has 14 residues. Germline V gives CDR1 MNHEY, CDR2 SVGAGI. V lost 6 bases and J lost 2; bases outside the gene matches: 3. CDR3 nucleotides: TGTGCCAGCAGGGACAGGGTCGGCAATCAGCCCCAGCATTTT. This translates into CASRDRVGNQPQHF.

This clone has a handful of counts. DNA of the CDR3: TGTGCCAGCAGTTACTCCCGGACAGGGACCAAGTACGAGCAGTACTTC. This sequence encodes CASSYSRTGTKYEQYF. This sequence joins TRBV6-2 or TRBV6-3 and TRBJ2-7; 8 bases map to TRBD1. V trimming: 0 bases; J trimming: 4 bases; junction bases outside the gene matches: 8. In germline, CDR1 is MNHEY, CDR2 SVGEGT. This CDR3 has 16 residues.

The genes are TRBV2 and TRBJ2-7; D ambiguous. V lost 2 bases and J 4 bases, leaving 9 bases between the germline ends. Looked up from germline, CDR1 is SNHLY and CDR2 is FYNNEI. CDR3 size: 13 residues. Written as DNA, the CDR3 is TGTGCCAGCAGTGAAATGGGTGAATACGAGCAGTACGTC. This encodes CASSEMGEYEQYV.